The following is a T cell receptor beta chain sequence with its context. The data belong to a study of blood T cell repertoires in COVID-19. At the level of the study: Acute and convalescent COVID-19 samples came from the United States, Italy and Spain. Sources were T cells, B-cell-depleted T cells, or PBMCs; the material itself was cDNA or gDNA.

Per the original data handling: Estimation of nucleated cell counts was performed using reference gene primer amplification. Repertoires were generated with immunoSEQ multiplex PCR, while TCRdb's copy carries only in-frame clones and drops some. V and J calls and clone size are those listed in that table; D and trimming were worked out from the DNA. The sample shows 95,000 to 150,000 clones, 80% of them seen only once. Per the germline V gene, CDR1 is SSHAT and CDR2 is FNYEAQ (reference sequence). The CDR3 extends over 14 amino acids. Trimming removed 4 bases from V and 6 bases from J; junction bases left unmatched: 5.

The V and J genes are TRBV7-7 and TRBJ2-1, with 8 bases that match TRBD2. The specimen sequenced was peripheral blood. This clonotype was sampled from a man in his 60s with active or convalescent COVID-19. This CDR3 is CASSSGLGLNEQFF. The CDR3 DNA reads as TGTGCCAGCAGCTCGGGACTAGGCCTCAATGAGCAGTTCTTC.